This T cell receptor (beta chain) was sequenced for a study of T cell clonotyping in hematopoietic cell transplantation. Study-wide results and caveats: After transplant, recipient diversity fell while pathologically expanded clonotypes grew through day 180.

Turning to this clone: Antigen unknown.

Germline V gene lookup returns CDR1 LNHDA and CDR2 SQIVND (reference sequence). Trimming removed 4 bases from V and 7 bases from J, with 7 bases in between. The CDR3 contains 11 residues. Sequencing was performed with immunoSEQ multiplex PCR; in TCRdb, only in-frame clones are kept and a portion is missing. The data show around 7,000 clones, with 94% seen just once and 1.3% held by the top ten. The gene calls are TRBV19 and TRBJ1-1; D is unresolved. This receptor was taken from a male patient aged 60 to 75 who had an allogeneic stem cell transplant from an unrelated donor, so T cells may come from the graft donor. Some clones in this sample may be carry-over from other donors' samples. The starting material was peripheral blood mononuclear cells, obtained 30 days after allogeneic stem cell transplant. CDR3 loop: CASSNTFEAFF. Written as DNA, the CDR3 is TGTGCCAGTAGTAATACTTTTGAAGCTTTCTTT.